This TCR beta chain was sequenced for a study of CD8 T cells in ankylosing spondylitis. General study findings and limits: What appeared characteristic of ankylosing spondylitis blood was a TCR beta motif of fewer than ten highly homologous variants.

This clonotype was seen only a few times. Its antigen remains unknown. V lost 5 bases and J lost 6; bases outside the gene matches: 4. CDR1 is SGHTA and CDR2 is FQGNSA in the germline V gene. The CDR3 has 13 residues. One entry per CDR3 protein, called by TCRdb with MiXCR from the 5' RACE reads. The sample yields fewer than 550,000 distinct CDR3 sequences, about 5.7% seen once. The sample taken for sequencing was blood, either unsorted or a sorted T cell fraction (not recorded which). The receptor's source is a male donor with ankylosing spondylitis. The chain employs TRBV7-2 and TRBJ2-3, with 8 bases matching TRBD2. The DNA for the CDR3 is TGTGCCAGCAGCAACAGACTAGCGGATACGCAGTATTTT. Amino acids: CASSNRLADTQYF.